These 12 T cell receptor beta chains were sequenced from one sample in a study of beta chain features in type 1 diabetes listed by TCRdb under 2018. Results the study describes overall, beyond this receptor: A moderate but significant shortening of TCRB CDR3 length was observed in type 1 diabetes patients in all four CD4+ subsets.

Their recognized antigens are unknown. The library was built by means of the immunoSEQ multiplex PCR assay. The High Capacity cDNA Reverse Transcription Kit was used to reverse transcribe all of the isolated RNA, meaning that expressed TCRB transcripts were what got sequenced. Not all clones reach the TCRdb copy of this immuneACCESS table, which keeps in-frame sequences only. Checked studies attribute under half of the gap to unresolved V genes and leave the rest unexplained. For this sample there are 640,000 or so clones; 11% to 15% appear just once. The ten largest clones add up to 0.035% to 0.045% of the sample. Sequenced sample: naive CD4+ T cells from blood. The label giving this sample's cell subset or site can be read as: true naive CD4+ T cells. All receptors come from a man in his late teens or twenties with type 1 diabetes.

There are a few counts of this clone. The chain is built from TRBV10-3 and TRBJ2-7; D possibly corresponds to TRBD1 (6 bases). V was clipped by 3 bases and J by 3 bases, with 9 bases between them. Looked up from germline, CDR1 is ENHRY and CDR2 is SYGVKD. CDR3 length: 13 amino acids. CDR3 DNA sequence: TGTGCCATCAGTGACCCCAGGGGCTACGAGCAGTACTTC. It translates to CAISDPRGYEQYF.

This chain connects TRBV28 to TRBJ2-7, with D possibly matching TRBD1 (6 bases). Trimming removed 7 bases from V and 4 bases from J, with 14 bases in between. The CDR3 covers 13 residues. CDR1 is MDHEN and CDR2 is SYDVKM in the germline V gene. In nucleotides, the CDR3 is TGTGCCAGCAATTCGGGACACCAGTACGAGCAGTACTTC. Its protein is CASNSGHQYEQYF.

The rearrangement links TRBV18 to TRBJ1-2; 7 bases are shared with TRBD1. Germline CDR1 reads KGHSH; CDR2 reads LQKENI. The trim removed 8 bases at V and 3 bases at J, leaving 9 bases unmatched. This CDR3 has 14 residues. CDR3 sequence: CASKTTGTDYGYTF. CDR3 coding DNA: TGTGCCAGCAAAACCACCGGGACAGACTATGGCTACACCTTC. Looking up the rest from reference TRBV18 and TRBJ1-2 gives the full variable domain: NAGVMQNPRHLVRRRGQEARLRCSPMKGHSHVYWYRQLPEEGLKFMVYLQKENIIDESGMPKERFSAEFPKEGPSILRIQQVVRGDSAAYFCASKTTGTDYGYTFGSGTRLTVV.

This clone occurred a few times. Other DNA sequences within the sample encode an identical CDR3. The chain carries TRBV29-1 and TRBJ1-2; D not certain. Germline loops: CDR1 SQVTM, CDR2 ANQGSEA. This CDR3 is built from 11 residues. V was cut by 4 bases and J by 2 bases, with 5 bases left in between. CDR3 nucleotide sequence: TGCAGCGTTGGCGGGAACTATGGCTACACCTTC. Translation: CSVGGNYGYTF.

This clone was seen only a few times. V usage is TRBV30 and J usage is TRBJ1-4; tentatively, D is TRBD1 (5 bases). The V gene's germline CDR1 is GTSNPN and CDR2 SVGIG (reference sequence). V was shortened by 3 bases and J by 1 base, with 9 bases between the two germline ends. CDR3 length: 14 residues. CDR3 region: CAWRRGLTNEKLFF. The CDR3 DNA is TGTGCCTGGAGGAGGGGCCTAACTAATGAAAAACTGTTTTTT.

About this clone: The junction and the germline gene differ at one end; a read error may be behind it. The J gene is TRBJ2-5, the V gene TRBV7-7; tentatively, D is TRBD1 or TRBD2 (5 bases each). Germline V CDR1 and CDR2: SSHAT, FNYEAQ (reference sequence). The CDR3 covers 13 residues. The CDR3 sequence is CASTPGAQETQYF. The CDR3 coding sequence is TGTGCTAGCACCCCCGGGGCCCAAGAGACCCAGTACTTC.

The chain links TRBV7-2 to TRBJ2-3; D is uncertain. The ends were cut back, 5 bases at V and 4 bases at J, with 10 bases in the middle. The CDR3 is 13 residues long. Germline CDR1 reads SGHTA; CDR2 reads FQGNSA. In DNA, the CDR3 is TGTGCCAGCAGCCTTGGTATGGCAGATACGCAGTATTTT. It translates to CASSLGMADTQYF.

V usage is TRBV29-1 and J usage is TRBJ2-7; TRBD1 agrees at 12 bases. The J segment lost 6 bases and the V segment lost 4 bases, leaving 7 bases of the junction unmatched. Germline V lookup: CDR1 SQVTM, CDR2 ANQGSEA. The CDR3 has 14 amino acids. CDR3 sequence: CSVAYRDRGREQYF. The CDR3 DNA reads TGCAGCGTTGCATACCGGGACAGGGGGCGCGAGCAGTACTTC.

Only a few counts were recorded for this clone. The chain employs TRBV4-2 and TRBJ2-5, with TRBD2 matching over 8 bases. In germline, CDR1 is LGHNA, CDR2 YNFKEQ. There are 17 residues in the CDR3. The V segment lost 0 bases and the J segment 4 bases; nucleotides outside the gene matches: 10. CDR3 sequence reads: CASSQDSSGGLGETQYF. The CDR3 DNA reads as TGTGCCAGCAGCCAAGATTCGTCGGGAGGGCTTGGAGAGACCCAGTACTTC.

This clone has a handful of counts. The sample contains more than one DNA sequence encoding this CDR3. This chain links TRBV5-1 with TRBJ2-2, with D hard to call. CDR3 length: 12 amino acids. Germline CDR1 and CDR2: SGHRS and YFSETQ. V was cut by 2 bases and J by 5 bases, with 4 bases left in between. The CDR3 nucleotides are TGCGCCAGCAGCTTAAATACCGGGGAGCTGTTTTTT. This encodes CASSLNTGELFF.

This clone was observed a few times. The chain uses TRBV29-1 and TRBJ2-7, with 14 bases that match TRBD2. With V trimmed by 7 bases and J by 1 base, 6 bases remained unmatched. The CDR3 is 15 amino acids. Germline assignment: CDR1 SQVTM and CDR2 ANQGSEA. In DNA form, the CDR3 reads TGCAGCGCTGGTGGACTAGCGGGAGGATCCTACGAGCAGTACTTC. Protein: CSAGGLAGGSYEQYF.

A few counts support this clone. The chain employs TRBV10-3 and TRBJ1-1; perhaps TRBD1 as D (5 bases). Germline V gene data show CDR1 as ENHRY and CDR2 as SYGVKD. This CDR3 has 13 amino acids. V shed 6 bases and J shed 2 bases, with 10 bases lying between them. The CDR3 loop is CAIRGTANTEAFF. CDR3 in DNA: TGTGCCATCAGGGGGACGGCAAACACTGAAGCTTTCTTT.